The sample holds many counts of the clone carrying this T cell receptor (beta chain). Its antigen remains unknown. All participating donors were Caucasian adults from Nashville, Tennessee. This sample stems from a study of shared clonotypes between healthy human individuals. Findings and limits, study-wide: Around 4.7% was the fraction of naive CD4 clonotypes found shared across four donors. Clonotype sharing levels among donors were expected to vary with sequencing depth. Researchers found naive subsets generally carried larger estimated richness than memory subsets.

Sequencing was performed with immunoSEQ multiplex PCR; in TCRdb, only in-frame clones are kept and a portion is missing. The sample has 950,000 to 1,100,000 clones, 65% to 75% seen once. The CDR3 is made up of 16 amino acids. CDR1 MDHEN and CDR2 SYDVKM come from the germline V gene. With V trimmed by 8 bases and J by 0 bases, 10 bases remained unmatched. Input material: memory CD4+ T cells sorted from blood. Described subset: CD45RA-negative fraction. The rearrangement links TRBV28 to TRBJ1-3, with 7 bases matching TRBD1. This sequence was found in a man younger than 30 in good health. CDR3 loop: CASPHYRGPSGNTIYF. The CDR3 region has the DNA TGTGCCAGCCCCCACTACAGGGGTCCCTCTGGAAACACCATATATTTT.